The rows below give T cell receptor beta chains drawn from one sample of a study of T cells in Graves' hyperthyroidism and ophthalmopathy. Using its own MiXCR run on the multiplex PCR reads, TCRdb lists one record per CDR3 protein. Of 600,000 to 650,000 distinct CDR3 sequences in the sample, less than 25% were seen once. Sequencing was carried out using blood. These receptors all come from a man between 25 and 39 years old with Graves' ophthalmopathy. Each CDR3 is given with its conserved first and last residue. D genes are given only for firm matches. Not every row has a clone size; where given, it reads once, few, many or a size class.

TRBJ2-7 | few | TRBV15 | TRBD1 | CATSRDRGVYEQYF | TGTGCCACCAGCAGGGACAGGGGAGTCTACGAGCAGTACTTC
TRBJ2-1 | many | TRBV2 | - | CASSESARLNEQFF | TGTGCCAGCAGTGAATCCGCTAGACTCAATGAGCAGTTCTTC
TRBJ2-7 | many | TRBV5-1 | TRBD2 | CASSLETSSSYEQYF | TGCGCCAGCAGCTTGGAGACTAGCAGCTCCTACGAGCAGTACTTC
TRBJ2-7 | - | TRBV30 | TRBD2 | CAWSGGLTYEQYF | TGTGCCTGGAGTGGGGGACTAACCTACGAGCAGTACTTC
TRBJ2-1 | many | TRBV5-1 | TRBD2 | CASSSPIAGDYNEQFF | TGCGCCAGCAGCTCCCCGATAGCGGGGGACTACAATGAGCAGTTCTTC
TRBJ1-1 | - | TRBV10-1 | - | CASSAGTAPTEAFF | TGCGCCAGCAGTGCCGGGACGGCTCCAACTGAAGCTTTCTTT
TRBJ1-2 | - | TRBV6-4 | - | CASNGGDYGYTF | TGTGCCAGCAATGGCGGCGACTATGGCTACACCTTC
TRBJ2-7 | many | TRBV19 | TRBD2 | CASSFGGAGGYEQYF | TGTGCCAGTAGTTTCGGTGGAGCGGGAGGCTACGAGCAGTACTTC
TRBJ1-1 | - | TRBV6-1 | - | CASSEGGHEAFF | TGTGCCAGCAGTGAAGGGGGGCATGAAGCTTTCTTT
TRBJ2-4 | many | TRBV29-1 | - | CSVAGGVGKNIQYF | TGCAGCGTTGCAGGTGGGGTGGGCAAAAACATTCAGTACTTC
TRBJ2-7 | many | TRBV6-5 | TRBD2 | CASSYKASGSWIYEQYF | TGTGCCAGCAGTTACAAGGCTAGCGGGAGTTGGATCTACGAGCAGTACTTC
TRBJ2-7 | few | TRBV20-1 | - | CSAPVVRSSYEQYF | TGCAGTGCCCCCGTGGTAAGGAGCTCCTACGAGCAGTACTTC
TRBJ2-7 | few | TRBV29-1 | - | CSLRSLNRLEQYF | TGCAGCCTCCGGAGTCTCAATAGGCTGGAGCAGTACTTC
TRBJ2-1 | many | TRBV6-2/TRBV6-3 | TRBD1 | CASSPRPRGTTYNEQFF | TGTGCCAGCAGTCCTCGGCCCAGGGGGACCACCTACAATGAGCAGTTCTTC
TRBJ1-6 | - | TRBV20-1 | - | CSASGESSYNSPLHF | TGCAGTGCTAGTGGGGAAAGCTCCTATAATTCACCCCTCCACTTT
TRBJ2-7 | many | TRBV6-2/TRBV6-3 | TRBD2 | CASSLAGATLGYF | TGTGCCAGCAGTCTCGCGGGAGCCACCTTGGGGTACTTC
TRBJ2-3 | few | TRBV10-3 | - | CAISESFADTQYF | TGTGCCATCAGTGAGAGTTTTGCGGATACGCAGTATTTT
TRBJ1-4 | many | TRBV11-2 | - | CASSSSPADEKLFF | TGTGCCAGCAGCTCCTCCCCAGCTGATGAAAAACTGTTTTTT
TRBJ2-2 | - | TRBV28 | - | CASSFGSITGELFF | TGTGCCAGCAGTTTCGGGAGCATAACCGGGGAGCTGTTTTTT
TRBJ2-7 | many | TRBV20-1 | - | CSARDLASYEQYF | TGCAGTGCTAGAGATCTAGCTTCCTACGAGCAGTACTTC
TRBJ2-7 | - | TRBV7-6 | TRBD1 | CASSLAGGSDEQYF | TGTGCCAGCAGCTTGGCAGGGGGTTCTGACGAGCAGTACTTC
TRBJ2-7 | few | TRBV20-1 | - | CSACGGAPYEQYF | TGCAGTGCTTGCGGAGGGGCCCCCTACGAGCAGTACTTC
TRBJ2-5 | - | TRBV18 | - | CASSPGLLYQETQYF | TGTGCCAGCTCACCAGGACTTTTGTACCAAGAGACCCAGTACTTC
TRBJ2-1 | - | TRBV20-1 | TRBD2 | CSARDPSGVSYNEQFF | TGCAGTGCTAGAGACCCTAGCGGAGTCTCCTACAATGAGCAGTTCTTC
TRBJ2-5 | few | TRBV20-1 | - | CSARDRGQGETQYF | TGCAGTGCTAGAGATCGGGGGCAGGGCGAGACCCAGTACTTC
TRBJ2-2 | - | TRBV6-1 | - | CASSKTANTGELFF | TGTGCCAGCAGTAAGACAGCGAACACCGGGGAGCTGTTTTTT
TRBJ1-1 | - | TRBV10-2 | - | CASNVGTNTEAFF | TGCGCCAGCAATGTTGGGACGAACACTGAAGCTTTCTTT
TRBJ1-2 | once | TRBV20-1 | - | CSALIGRTLNGYTF | TGCAGTGCTCTGATTGGACGTACCTTAAATGGCTACACCTTC
TRBJ1-3 | - | TRBV27 | - | CASSVIGTAGNTIYF | TGTGCCAGCAGCGTTATTGGGACGGCGGGAAACACCATATATTTT
TRBJ2-7 | few | TRBV6-1 | - | CASSQFIRNEQYF | TGTGCCAGCAGTCAATTTATTAGGAACGAGCAGTACTTC
TRBJ2-1 | many | TRBV12-3/TRBV12-4 | - | CASSRPQEASEQFF | TGTGCCAGCAGCCGCCCTCAGGAGGCGAGTGAGCAGTTCTTC
TRBJ1-1 | - | TRBV6-2/TRBV6-3 | - | CASSYVGLTEAFF | TGTGCCAGCAGTTACGTGGGCCTAACTGAAGCTTTCTTT
TRBJ2-5 | few | TRBV9 | TRBD2 | CASSVGIGRAGQTQYF | TGTGCCAGCAGCGTAGGAATCGGGAGGGCCGGTCAGACCCAGTACTTC
TRBJ1-2 | - | TRBV27 | - | CASSRDSQYGYTF | TGTGCCAGCAGCCGCGACAGCCAATATGGCTACACCTTC
TRBJ2-1 | - | TRBV20-1 | - | CSEEKGSCNEQFF | TGCAGTGAAGAAAAGGGCTCCTGCAATGAGCAGTTCTTC
TRBJ1-2 | few | TRBV9 | - | CASSVRGEDLYGYTF | TGTGCCAGCAGCGTACGGGGTGAGGACCTCTATGGCTACACCTTC
TRBJ2-2 | few | TRBV28 | TRBD2 | CASSSEIAGAHSVTGELFF | TGTGCCAGCAGTTCGGAGATAGCGGGAGCCCACTCAGTCACCGGGGAGCTGTTTTTT
TRBJ2-7 | few | TRBV27 | - | CASTYEQYF | TGTGCCAGCACCTACGAGCAGTACTTC
TRBJ1-2 | few | TRBV6-2/TRBV6-3 | - | CASRTGQNYGYTF | TGTGCCAGTCGAACAGGGCAGAACTATGGCTACACCTTC
TRBJ1-6 | many | TRBV11-1 | - | CASSLEGWNSPLHF | TGTGCCAGCAGCTTAGAGGGGTGGAATTCACCCCTCCACTTT
TRBJ1-1 | few | TRBV20-1 | - | CSASKDSGTEAFF | TGCAGTGCTAGCAAGGACAGTGGGACTGAAGCTTTCTTT
TRBJ1-1 | - | TRBV6-2/TRBV6-3 | - | CASSYTTVSTEAFF | TGTGCCAGCAGTTACACGACAGTAAGCACTGAAGCTTTCTTT
TRBJ2-2 | - | TRBV19 | - | CASMFQANTGELFF | TGTGCCAGTATGTTTCAAGCGAACACCGGGGAGCTGTTTTTT
TRBJ1-5 | many | TRBV11-2 | TRBD1 | CASSPQGGQPQHF | TGTGCCAGCAGTCCACAGGGGGGGCAGCCCCAGCATTTT
TRBJ2-3 | - | TRBV18 | - | CASSPPSTTDTQYF | TGTGCCAGCTCACCACCGTCGACAACAGATACGCAGTATTTT